This TCR beta chain was obtained from a study of cytomegalovirus exposure and HLA in healthy donors. Study background: Previous work identified 95 million to 140 million unique TCR beta sequences from around 200 million T cells.

PCR involved 60 Vbeta and 13 Jbeta primers. TCRdb's table, derived via immunoSEQ multiplex PCR, lists solely in-frame clones and lacks some. The sample includes 130,000 or so clones, around 86% seen only once; the top ten take 2.1%. This clone came up once. Its antigen is undetermined. Whole-study findings and limits: As a later analysis showed, a missense DCLRE1C variant was linked to trimming of TCR beta V- and J-genes.

Sample: PBMCs. The sequence came from a man younger than 45 in good health and CMV-seronegative.

CDR3 nucleotide sequence: TGTGCCAGCAGTGCCTCAACTCGGACTAGCCTCCAGTTCTTC. This codes for CASSASTRTSLQFF. This rearrangement joins TRBV27 to TRBJ2-1; 8 bases align to TRBD2. Germline values: CDR1 MNHEY, CDR2 SMNVEV (reference sequence). V shed 5 bases and J 13 bases; nucleotides not matched to a gene: 13. The CDR3 loop spans 14 amino acids.